This T cell receptor (beta chain) was recovered during a study of Tregs in tolerant kidney transplant recipients. A note on this clone: No antigen is known for it. Read sequence stops 3 residues before the CDR3 end, and the germline J gene provides the missing end.

CDR1 and CDR2 (germline): SGHRS, YFSETQ. Between the trimmed V and J ends, which lost 5 bases and 5 bases, there was a span of 19 bases. The CDR3 contains 15 residues. Method: immunoSEQ multiplex PCR; TCRdb's copy keeps in-frame clones and lacks some. The sample has about 11,000 clones. The nonmyeloablative bone marrow transplants came from related graft donors, with transient mixed chimerism. General study findings and limits: Biological reproducibility was not directly addressed, but technical replication error appeared minimal.

The receptor comes from a human patient who received a combined kidney and bone marrow transplant. The graft donor may have contributed some T cells. This sample comprised CD8+ T cells from blood (PBMCs), obtained 24 months after the transplant. The chain recombines TRBV5-1 with TRBJ2-5, with a tentative D call TRBD1 (5 bases). CDR3 DNA (partial): TGCGCCAGCAGTTCCGCCGAAGGGGCTGGGGAGACC. It specifies CASSSAEGAGET. The whole CDR3 reads CASSSAEGAGETQYF.